This entry lists 27 T cell receptor beta chains sequenced from one sample in a study of blood T cell repertoires in COVID-19. The table came from immunoSEQ multiplex PCR; TCRdb's copy has only in-frame clones and leaves some out. The data contain around 100,000 clones, about 85% of them singletons. Input material: peripheral blood. Receptors were obtained from a human donor in a cohort sampled during active COVID-19.

The genes are TRBV30 and TRBJ1-5; 9 bases agree with TRBD1. The CDR3 runs to 16 residues. Germline-derived CDR1 and CDR2 are GTSNPN and SVGIG (reference sequence). J lost 0 bases, V lost 2 bases, and 5 bases had no gene match. CDR3 coding DNA: TGTGCCTGGAGTACCGGACAGGGGTATAGCAATCAGCCCCAGCATTTT. Protein sequence: CAWSTGQGYSNQPQHF.

The J gene is TRBJ2-5, the V gene TRBV2; TRBD2 matches 12 bases. Germline V gives CDR1 SNHLY, CDR2 FYNNEI. V shed 4 bases, J shed 3 bases, and the junction held 3 bases outside the gene matches. The CDR3 totals 15 residues. As DNA, the CDR3 is TGTGCCAGCAGTGTTACTAGCGGGGGGAAAGAGACCCAGTACTTC. Translating gives CASSVTSGGKETQYF.

In DNA, the CDR3 is TGCGCCAGCAGCTTGGGGCAGGGGGCCCTATCCTATGGCTACACCTTC. Translation: CASSLGQGALSYGYTF. V usage is TRBV5-1 and J usage is TRBJ1-2, with TRBD1 matching over 8 bases. The CDR3 is 16 amino acids. V was pared by 0 bases and J by 4 bases, with 8 bases of the junction left unmatched. Germline V gene lookup returns CDR1 SGHRS and CDR2 YFSETQ.

The chain combines TRBV5-6 with TRBJ1-2; D unclear. Trimming removed 2 bases at V and 6 bases at J, with 5 bases between. CDR3 length: 11 amino acids. Germline CDR1 reads SGHDT; CDR2 reads YYEEEE. CDR3 sequence reads: CASSLADGYTF. CDR3 DNA: TGTGCCAGCAGCTTAGCCGATGGCTACACCTTC.

J is TRBJ1-5 and V is TRBV5-5; TRBD1 agrees at 7 bases. V trimming: 0 bases; J trimming: 6 bases; junction bases outside the gene matches: 9. This CDR3 has 16 amino acids. Germline lookup yields CDR1 SGHKS and CDR2 YYEKEE (reference sequence). The CDR3 loop is CASSLGDDRVGQPQHF. CDR3 nucleotides: TGTGCCAGCAGCTTGGGGGACGACAGGGTAGGTCAGCCCCAGCATTTT.

This rearrangement joins TRBV9 to TRBJ1-5, with D possibly TRBD1 on 6 matching bases. Germline CDR1 and CDR2: SGDLS and YYNGEE. Trimming stripped 3 bases from V and 6 bases from J, with 16 bases between. The CDR3 consists of 15 residues. The CDR3 DNA is TGTGCCAGCAGCGCCGGAGGGGGGGCGGGTCAGCCCCAGCATTTT. Protein product: CASSAGGGAGQPQHF.

For the CDR3, the DNA is TGTGCCAGCAGCTTGGGGCTCGGGGGGTCCGTTTACGAGCAGTACTTC. It codes for CASSLGLGGSVYEQYF. This chain joins TRBV5-8 and TRBJ2-7, with TRBD2 identical over 7 bases. V was pared by 0 bases and J by 4 bases, with 10 bases of the junction left unmatched. Looked up from germline, CDR1 is SGHTS and CDR2 is YDEGEE. The CDR3 is made up of 16 amino acids.

This chain uses TRBV19 with TRBJ2-3; D not resolved. Germline loops: CDR1 LNHDA, CDR2 SQIVND (reference sequence). The CDR3 is 18 amino acids. V was cut by 4 bases and J by 1 base, with 21 bases left in between. The CDR3 sequence: CASSTPLVSGGGTDTQYF. The CDR3 DNA follows: TGTGCCAGTAGTACACCGCTGGTGTCGGGTGGAGGCACAGATACGCAGTATTTT.

V and J are TRBV5-1 and TRBJ2-1; D ambiguous. Trimming left V 2 bases short and J 8 bases short, with 5 bases between. Germline V gene sequence: CDR1 SGHRS, CDR2 YFSETQ. CDR3 length: 11 amino acids. This chain's CDR3 is CASSFYDEQFF. CDR3 DNA: TGCGCCAGCAGCTTCTATGATGAGCAGTTCTTC.

The chain couples TRBV27 to TRBJ1-2; a possible D gene is TRBD1 (6 bases). The germline V gene encodes CDR1 MNHEY and CDR2 SMNVEV (reference sequence). This CDR3 contains 13 residues. The V and J ends lost 8 bases and 4 bases respectively, with 14 bases between them. The CDR3 region is CASSGHRVYGYTF. The CDR3 nucleotides are TGTGCCAGCTCCGGACACAGGGTCTATGGCTACACCTTC.

The V and J genes are TRBV10-3 and TRBJ2-7, with D perhaps matching TRBD1 (5 bases). The germline CDR1 and CDR2 sequences are ENHRY and SYGVKD. The CDR3 consists of 14 residues. V was trimmed by 3 bases and J by 5 bases, leaving 14 bases between them. The CDR3 is CAISDQGFYDEQYF. The CDR3, as DNA: TGTGCCATCAGTGATCAGGGTTTCTATGACGAGCAGTACTTC.

This sequence joins TRBV6-5 and TRBJ1-1; D possibly corresponds to TRBD1 (5 bases). The CDR3 covers 15 residues. The ends were cut back, 6 bases at V and 2 bases at J, with 16 bases in the middle. Germline V CDR1 and CDR2: MNHEY, SVGAGI. CDR3: CASSRALTVNTEAFF. The CDR3, as DNA: TGTGCCAGCAGCCGCGCCCTGACAGTTAACACTGAAGCTTTCTTT.

J is TRBJ2-6 and V is TRBV6-2 or TRBV6-3; 11 bases fit TRBD1. From germline, CDR1 is MNHEY and CDR2 SVGEGT. The CDR3 runs 19 residues. With V trimmed by 6 bases and J by 0 bases, 10 bases remained unmatched. This CDR3 is CASSPLGTGGISGANVLTF. Written as DNA, the CDR3 is TGTGCCAGCAGCCCCCTCGGGACAGGGGGAATCTCTGGGGCCAACGTCCTGACTTTC.

The chain employs TRBV6-5 and TRBJ1-1; D not resolved. There are 14 residues in the CDR3. The V gene's germline CDR1 is MNHEY and CDR2 SVGAGI. V was trimmed by 3 bases and J by 0 bases, leaving 8 bases between them. CDR3 nucleotide sequence: TGTGCCAGCAGTTATTCCAGGATGAACACTGAAGCTTTCTTT. Translation gives CASSYSRMNTEAFF.

The CDR3 loop is CASSQGHNTDTQYF. The CDR3 DNA follows: TGCGCCAGCAGCCAGGGACATAACACAGATACGCAGTATTTT. This chain connects TRBV5-1 to TRBJ2-3, with TRBD1 as a possible D gene (6 bases). The germline V and J ends were trimmed by 4 bases and 2 bases, with 11 bases remaining between them. Germline V gives CDR1 SGHRS, CDR2 YFSETQ. This CDR3 contains 14 residues.

This chain links TRBV7-2 with TRBJ2-3, with TRBD1 matching over 9 bases. Germline V gene lookup returns CDR1 SGHTA and CDR2 FQGNSA. The CDR3 loop spans 16 amino acids. After removal of 0 bases from V and 4 bases from J, the junction contained 5 bases not matched to a gene. The CDR3 coding sequence is TGTGCCAGCAGCTTAGCGGGACAGGGACTCGCAGATACGCAGTATTTT. This sequence encodes CASSLAGQGLADTQYF.

Only a few counts were recorded for this clone. V gene TRBV4-1 combines with J gene TRBJ1-5, with D uncertain. This CDR3 has 15 residues. The V end was cut by 0 bases, the J end by 7 bases, with 13 bases between. Germline-derived CDR1 and CDR2 are MGHRA and YSYEKL. The CDR3 loop is CASSQDRNGKQPQHF. The DNA for the CDR3 is TGCGCCAGCAGCCAAGACAGGAATGGAAAACAGCCCCAGCATTTT.

A single count supports this clone. The chain carries TRBV7-9 and TRBJ1-1; D remains ambiguous. The CDR3 is 15 residues long. CDR1 and CDR2 from the germline V gene are SEHNR and FQNEAQ (reference sequence). V was pared by 6 bases and J by 0 bases, with 14 bases between. For the CDR3, the DNA is TGTGCCAGCAGGCCCCCCGGACTTATGAACACTGAAGCTTTCTTT. It is translated as CASRPPGLMNTEAFF.

The rearrangement uses TRBV5-1 and TRBJ1-1; 9 bases are a match to TRBD1. The V segment lost 8 bases and the J segment 7 bases; nucleotides outside the gene matches: 6. The CDR3 runs to 12 residues. CDR1 SGHRS and CDR2 YFSETQ come from the germline V gene. The CDR3 DNA reads as TGCGCCAGTGGGACAGGGCTGGGTGAAGCTTTCTTT. Amino acid sequence: CASGTGLGEAFF.

The V call is TRBV19, the J call TRBJ2-7; 10 bases are a match to TRBD1. Germline lookup yields CDR1 LNHDA and CDR2 SQIVND (reference sequence). After removal of 6 bases from V and 6 bases from J, the junction contained 5 bases not matched to a gene. This CDR3 contains 13 residues. The CDR3, as DNA: TGTGCCAGTAGAAGACAGGGGGCGCGCGAGCAGTACTTC. It translates to CASRRQGAREQYF.

The V and J genes are TRBV15 and TRBJ2-7, with D possibly matching TRBD1 (5 bases). CDR3 length equals 14 residues. Trimming cost V 0 bases and J 5 bases, with 11 bases left between them. Germline V gene data show CDR1 as LNHNV and CDR2 as YYDKDF (reference sequence). The CDR3: CATSRDLVGHEQYF. CDR3 DNA sequence: TGTGCCACCAGCAGAGATCTGGTGGGGCACGAGCAGTACTTC.

This clone showed up just once. The rearrangement joins TRBV27 to TRBJ1-1, with D perhaps matching TRBD1 (5 bases). V was shortened by 4 bases and J by 4 bases, with 13 bases between the two germline ends. The CDR3 consists of 14 residues. Germline V gene sequence: CDR1 MNHEY, CDR2 SMNVEV (reference sequence). Here the CDR3 reads CASSSGGIPTEAFF. CDR3 coding DNA: TGTGCCAGCAGTTCCGGGGGAATCCCCACTGAAGCTTTCTTT.

This chain connects TRBV7-2 to TRBJ2-5; TRBD2 agrees at 8 bases. Germline trimming cut 3 bases from V and 2 bases from J; bases unmatched to any gene: 8. The germline V gene encodes CDR1 SGHTA and CDR2 FQGNSA. The CDR3 sequence is 16 residues long. The CDR3 DNA follows: TGTGCCAGCAGCTTGGCCGGGACTAGTTTTCAAGAGACCCAGTACTTC. This translates into CASSLAGTSFQETQYF.

The chain carries TRBV5-1 and TRBJ2-1; 7 bases agree with TRBD2. Trimming removed 2 bases from V and 13 bases from J; junction bases left unmatched: 12. The CDR3 consists of 14 residues. Germline V lookup: CDR1 SGHRS, CDR2 YFSETQ. The CDR3 region has the DNA TGCGCCAGCAGCTTTCAACCCATGGCTAGCGGACAGTTCTTC. It codes for CASSFQPMASGQFF.

The CDR3 loop is CASKNTGSHYNEQFF. The DNA for the CDR3 is TGTGCCAGTAAAAACACAGGGTCCCACTACAATGAGCAGTTCTTC. This chain connects TRBV19 to TRBJ2-1; a possible D gene is TRBD1 (6 bases). Germline CDR1 LNHDA, CDR2 SQIVND (reference sequence). The V and J ends lost 7 bases and 3 bases respectively, with 16 bases between them. The CDR3 is 15 amino acids.

The chain uses TRBV3-1 (or the pseudogene TRBV3-2) and TRBJ1-2; 7 bases are a match to TRBD1. Germline V gene lookup returns CDR1 LGHDT and CDR2 YNNKEL (reference sequence). The CDR3 contains 16 residues. The J segment lost 6 bases and the V segment lost 0 bases, leaving 10 bases of the junction unmatched. The CDR3: CASSQEKRRQGNGYTF. In DNA, the CDR3 is TGTGCCAGCAGCCAAGAAAAGCGGAGACAGGGAAATGGCTACACCTTC.

This clone occurred once. The chain is built from TRBV13 and TRBJ2-7; 9 bases are a match to TRBD1. The germline gives CDR1 PRHDT, CDR2 FYEKMQ (reference sequence). This CDR3 region has 15 residues. The trim removed 2 bases at V and 4 bases at J, leaving 6 bases unmatched. The CDR3: CASSLLGTGKYEQYF. As DNA, the CDR3 is TGTGCCAGCAGCTTACTCGGGACAGGGAAATACGAGCAGTACTTC. Complete variable domain (other parts from reference TRBV13 and TRBJ2-7): AAGVIQSPRHLIKEKRETATLKCYPIPRHDTVYWYQQGPGQDPQFLISFYEKMQSDKGSIPDRFSAQQFSDYHSELNMSSLELGDSALYFCASSLLGTGKYEQYFGPGTRLTVT.